Detailed here is one T cell receptor (beta chain). Its antigen is still unknown. From germline, CDR1 is MNHNS and CDR2 SASEGT. The V and J ends lost 2 bases and 0 bases respectively, with 11 bases between them. The CDR3 contains 16 residues. This entry is derived from a study of neoadjuvant nivolumab and ipilimumab in lung cancer. Study conclusions and caveats: Resected tumors had greater TCR richness and clonality than uninvolved lung.

Generated by immunoSEQ multiplex PCR, the TCRdb table keeps only in-frame clones and is missing some. The data contain fewer than 40,000 clones, 92% of them singletons. The rearrangement joins TRBV6-1 to TRBJ1-3; D gene ambiguous. The clonotype originates from an adult with non-small cell lung cancer. Sequenced material: peripheral blood, taken after neoadjuvant nivolumab, alone or with ipilimumab, at or shortly before surgery. DNA of the CDR3: TGTGCCAGCAGTGAATATAACGTCCGCTCTGGAAACACCATATATTTT. This encodes CASSEYNVRSGNTIYF.